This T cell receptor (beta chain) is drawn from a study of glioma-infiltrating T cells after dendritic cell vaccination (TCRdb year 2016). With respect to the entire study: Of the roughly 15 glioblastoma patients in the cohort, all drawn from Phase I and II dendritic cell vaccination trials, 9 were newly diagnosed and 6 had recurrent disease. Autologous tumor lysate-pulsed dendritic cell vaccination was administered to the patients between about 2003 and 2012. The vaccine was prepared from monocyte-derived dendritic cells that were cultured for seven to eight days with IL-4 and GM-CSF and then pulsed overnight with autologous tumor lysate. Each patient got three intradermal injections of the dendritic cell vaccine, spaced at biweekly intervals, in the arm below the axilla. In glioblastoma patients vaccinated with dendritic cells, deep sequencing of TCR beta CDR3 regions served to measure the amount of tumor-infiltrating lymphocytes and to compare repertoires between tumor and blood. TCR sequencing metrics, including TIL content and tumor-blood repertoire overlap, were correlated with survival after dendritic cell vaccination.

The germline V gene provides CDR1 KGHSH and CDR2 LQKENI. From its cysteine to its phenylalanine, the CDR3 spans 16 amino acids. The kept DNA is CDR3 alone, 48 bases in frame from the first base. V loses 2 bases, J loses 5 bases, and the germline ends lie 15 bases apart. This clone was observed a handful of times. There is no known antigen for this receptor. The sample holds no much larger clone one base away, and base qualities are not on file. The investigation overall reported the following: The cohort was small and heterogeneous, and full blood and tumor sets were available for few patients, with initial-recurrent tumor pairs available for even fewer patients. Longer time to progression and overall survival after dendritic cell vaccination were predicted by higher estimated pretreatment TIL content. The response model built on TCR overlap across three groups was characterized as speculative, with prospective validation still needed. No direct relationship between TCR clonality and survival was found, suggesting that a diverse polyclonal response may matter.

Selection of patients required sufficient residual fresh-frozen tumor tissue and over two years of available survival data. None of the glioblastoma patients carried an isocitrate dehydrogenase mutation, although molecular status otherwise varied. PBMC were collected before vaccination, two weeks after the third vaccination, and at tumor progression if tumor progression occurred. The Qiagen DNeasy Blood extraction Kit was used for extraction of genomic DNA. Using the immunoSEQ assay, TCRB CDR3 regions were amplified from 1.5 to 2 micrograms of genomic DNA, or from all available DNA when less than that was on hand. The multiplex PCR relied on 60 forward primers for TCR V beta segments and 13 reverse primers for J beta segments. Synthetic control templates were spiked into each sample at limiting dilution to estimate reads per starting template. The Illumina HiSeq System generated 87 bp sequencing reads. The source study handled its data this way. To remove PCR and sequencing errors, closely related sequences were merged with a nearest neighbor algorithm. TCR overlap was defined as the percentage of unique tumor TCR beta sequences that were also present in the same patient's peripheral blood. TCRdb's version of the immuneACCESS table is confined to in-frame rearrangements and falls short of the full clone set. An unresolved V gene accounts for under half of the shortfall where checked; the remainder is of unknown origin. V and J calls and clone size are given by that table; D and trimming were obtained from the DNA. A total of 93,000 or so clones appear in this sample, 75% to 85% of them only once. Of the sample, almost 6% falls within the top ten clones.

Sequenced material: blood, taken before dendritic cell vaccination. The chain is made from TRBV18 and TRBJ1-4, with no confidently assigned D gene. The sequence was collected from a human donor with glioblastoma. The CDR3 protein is CASSPSHGISNEKLFF. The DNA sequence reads TGTGCCAGCTCACCATCCCACGGGATCAGCAATGAAAAACTGTTTTTT.